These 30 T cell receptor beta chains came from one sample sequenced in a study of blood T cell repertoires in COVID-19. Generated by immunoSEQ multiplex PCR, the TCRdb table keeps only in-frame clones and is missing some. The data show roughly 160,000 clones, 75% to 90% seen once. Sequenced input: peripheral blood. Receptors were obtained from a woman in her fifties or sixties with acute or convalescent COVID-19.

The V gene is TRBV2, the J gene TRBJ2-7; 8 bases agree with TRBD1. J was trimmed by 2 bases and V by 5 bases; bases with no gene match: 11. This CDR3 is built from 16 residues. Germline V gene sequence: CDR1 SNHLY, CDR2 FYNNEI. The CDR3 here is CASSLRPGQGAYEQYF. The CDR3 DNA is TGTGCCAGCAGTCTACGTCCTGGACAGGGCGCCTACGAGCAGTACTTC.

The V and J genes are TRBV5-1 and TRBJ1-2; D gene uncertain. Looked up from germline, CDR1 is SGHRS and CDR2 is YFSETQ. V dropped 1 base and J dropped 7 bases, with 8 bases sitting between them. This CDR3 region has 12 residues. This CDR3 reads CASSLNEVGYTF. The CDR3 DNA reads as TGCGCCAGCAGCTTGAATGAGGTTGGCTACACCTTC.

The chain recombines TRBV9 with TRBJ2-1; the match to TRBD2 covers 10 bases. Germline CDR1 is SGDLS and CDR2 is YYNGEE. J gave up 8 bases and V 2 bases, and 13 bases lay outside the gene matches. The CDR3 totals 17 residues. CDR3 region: CASSVRQLSGGAHEQFF. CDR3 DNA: TGTGCCAGCAGCGTCAGACAGCTGAGCGGGGGGGCACATGAGCAGTTCTTC. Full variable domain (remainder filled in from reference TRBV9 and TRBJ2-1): DSGVTQTPKHLITATGQRVTLRCSPRSGDLSVYWYQQSLDQGLQFLIQYYNGEERAKGNILERFSAQQFPDLHSELNLSSLELGDSALYFCASSVRQLSGGAHEQFFGPGTRLTVL.

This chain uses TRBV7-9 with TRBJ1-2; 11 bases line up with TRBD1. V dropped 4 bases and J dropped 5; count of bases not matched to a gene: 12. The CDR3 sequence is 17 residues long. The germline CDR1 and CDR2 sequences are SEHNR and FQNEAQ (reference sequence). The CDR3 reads CASSYISGTGGNYGYTF. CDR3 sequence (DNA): TGTGCCAGCAGCTACATCTCCGGGACAGGGGGTAATTATGGCTACACCTTC.

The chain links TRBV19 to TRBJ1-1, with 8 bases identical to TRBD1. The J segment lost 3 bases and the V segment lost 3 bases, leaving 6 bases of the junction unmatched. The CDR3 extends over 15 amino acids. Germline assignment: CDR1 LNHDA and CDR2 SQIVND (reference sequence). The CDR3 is CASSIGQGRYTEAFF. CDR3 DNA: TGTGCCAGTAGTATCGGACAGGGCAGATACACTGAAGCTTTCTTT.

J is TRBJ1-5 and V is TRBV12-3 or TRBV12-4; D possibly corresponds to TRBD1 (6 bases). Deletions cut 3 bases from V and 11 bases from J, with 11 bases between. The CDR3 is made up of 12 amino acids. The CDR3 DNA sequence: TGTGCCAGCAGTTTTAGGACAGCTTCCCAGCATTTT. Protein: CASSFRTASQHF.

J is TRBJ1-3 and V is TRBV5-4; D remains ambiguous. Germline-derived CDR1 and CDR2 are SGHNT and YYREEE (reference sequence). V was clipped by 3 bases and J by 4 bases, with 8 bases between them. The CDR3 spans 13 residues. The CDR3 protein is CASSYIGGNTIYF. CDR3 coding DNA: TGTGCCAGCAGCTATATCGGGGGAAACACCATATATTTT.

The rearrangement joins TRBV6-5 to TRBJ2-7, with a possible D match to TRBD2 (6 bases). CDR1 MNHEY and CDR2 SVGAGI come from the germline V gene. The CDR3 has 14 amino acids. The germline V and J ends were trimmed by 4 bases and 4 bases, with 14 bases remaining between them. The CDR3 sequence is CASSSAGTQYEQYF. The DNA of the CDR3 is TGTGCCAGCAGTTCCGCCGGGACTCAATACGAGCAGTACTTC.

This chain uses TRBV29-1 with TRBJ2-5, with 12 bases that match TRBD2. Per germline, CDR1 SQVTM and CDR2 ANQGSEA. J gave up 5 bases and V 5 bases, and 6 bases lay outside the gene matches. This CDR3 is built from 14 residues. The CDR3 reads CSVSRLAGGETQYF. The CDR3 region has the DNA TGCAGCGTTTCCCGGCTAGCGGGGGGGGAGACCCAGTACTTC.

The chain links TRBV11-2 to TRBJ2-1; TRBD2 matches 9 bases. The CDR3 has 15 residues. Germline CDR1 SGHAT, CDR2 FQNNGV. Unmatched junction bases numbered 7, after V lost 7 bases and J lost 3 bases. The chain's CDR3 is CASTYSGGSYNEQFF. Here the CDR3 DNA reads TGTGCCAGCACCTATAGCGGGGGTAGCTACAATGAGCAGTTCTTC.

For the CDR3, the DNA is TGTGCCAGCAGCCAAGGAAGGGGTTGGCAGCCCCAGCATTTT. It specifies CASSQGRGWQPQHF. The J gene is TRBJ1-5, the V gene TRBV4-2; maybe TRBD1 (5 bases). The V end lost 1 base, the J end lost 7 bases, and 11 bases lay between the germline ends. CDR3 length equals 14 residues. Germline V gives CDR1 LGHNA, CDR2 YNFKEQ.

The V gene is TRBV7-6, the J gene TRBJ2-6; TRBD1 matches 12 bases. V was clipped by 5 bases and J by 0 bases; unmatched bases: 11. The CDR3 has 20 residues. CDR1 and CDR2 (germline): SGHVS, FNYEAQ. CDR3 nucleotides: TGTGCCAGCAGCGCCCGTTCCGGGACAGGGGGCCTCTCTGGGGCCAACGTCCTGACTTTC. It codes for CASSARSGTGGLSGANVLTF.

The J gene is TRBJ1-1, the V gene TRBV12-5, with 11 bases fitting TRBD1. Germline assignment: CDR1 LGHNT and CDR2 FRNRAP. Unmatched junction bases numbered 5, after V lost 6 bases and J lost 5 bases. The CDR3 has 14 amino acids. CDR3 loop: CASGRGQGGTEAFF. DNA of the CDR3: TGTGCTAGTGGCCGGGGACAGGGGGGGACTGAAGCTTTCTTT.

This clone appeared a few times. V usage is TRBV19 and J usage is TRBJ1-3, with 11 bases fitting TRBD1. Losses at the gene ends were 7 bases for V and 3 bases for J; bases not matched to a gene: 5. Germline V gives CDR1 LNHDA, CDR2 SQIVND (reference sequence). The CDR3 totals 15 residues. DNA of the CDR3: TGTGCCAGTACCGGACAGGGGGCGCTTGGAAACACCATATATTTT. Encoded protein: CASTGQGALGNTIYF.

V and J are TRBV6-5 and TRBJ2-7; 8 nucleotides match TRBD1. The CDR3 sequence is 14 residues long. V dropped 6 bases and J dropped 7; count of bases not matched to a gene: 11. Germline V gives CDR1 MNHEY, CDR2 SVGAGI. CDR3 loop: CASRRGQALSEQYF. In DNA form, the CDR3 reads TGTGCCAGCAGAAGGGGACAGGCCCTGAGTGAGCAGTACTTC.

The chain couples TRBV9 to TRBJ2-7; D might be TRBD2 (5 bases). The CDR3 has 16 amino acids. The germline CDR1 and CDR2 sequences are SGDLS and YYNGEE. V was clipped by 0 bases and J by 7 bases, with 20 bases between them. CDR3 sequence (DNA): TGTGCCAGCAGCGTAGGGTGGGCCTTCGGTACGGGGGAGCAGTACTTC. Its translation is CASSVGWAFGTGEQYF.

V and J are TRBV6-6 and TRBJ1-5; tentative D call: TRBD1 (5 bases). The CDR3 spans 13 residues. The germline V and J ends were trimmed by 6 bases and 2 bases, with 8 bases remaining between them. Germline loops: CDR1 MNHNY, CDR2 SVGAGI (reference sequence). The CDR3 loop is CASRPGGNQPQHF. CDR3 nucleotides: TGTGCCAGCAGGCCGGGGGGCAATCAGCCCCAGCATTTT.

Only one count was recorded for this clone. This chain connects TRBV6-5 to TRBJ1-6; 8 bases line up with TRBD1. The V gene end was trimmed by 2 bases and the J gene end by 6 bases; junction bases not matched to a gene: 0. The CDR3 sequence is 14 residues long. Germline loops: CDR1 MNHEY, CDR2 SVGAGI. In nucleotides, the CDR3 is TGTGCCAGCAGTTACCAGGGGGCTAATTCACCCCTCCACTTT. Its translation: CASSYQGANSPLHF.

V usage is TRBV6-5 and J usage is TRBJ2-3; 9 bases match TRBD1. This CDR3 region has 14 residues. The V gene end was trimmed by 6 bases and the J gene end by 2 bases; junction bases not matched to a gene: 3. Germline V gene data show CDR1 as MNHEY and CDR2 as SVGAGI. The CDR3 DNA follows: TGTGCCAGCAGGAGGACAGGGGCCACAGATACGCAGTATTTT. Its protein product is CASRRTGATDTQYF.

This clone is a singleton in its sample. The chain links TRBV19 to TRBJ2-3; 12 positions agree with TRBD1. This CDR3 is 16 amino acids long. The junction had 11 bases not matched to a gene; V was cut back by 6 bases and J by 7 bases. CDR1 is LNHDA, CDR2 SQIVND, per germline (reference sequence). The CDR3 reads CASSDRPGQGAYTQYF. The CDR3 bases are TGTGCCAGTAGCGATAGGCCGGGACAGGGGGCTTATACGCAGTATTTT.

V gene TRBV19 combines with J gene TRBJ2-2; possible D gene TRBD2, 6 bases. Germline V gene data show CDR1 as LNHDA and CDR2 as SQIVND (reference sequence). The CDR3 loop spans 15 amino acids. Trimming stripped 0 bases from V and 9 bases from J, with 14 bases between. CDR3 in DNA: TGTGCCAGTAGTATAGAGGGGACTCGACCGTGGGAGCTGTTTTTT. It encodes CASSIEGTRPWELFF.

CDR3 region: CASSYSRDRENYTF. Written as DNA, the CDR3 is TGTGCCAGCAGTTACTCGAGGGACAGGGAAAATTACACCTTC. The chain is built from TRBV6-5 and TRBJ1-2; 9 bases are shared with TRBD1. The CDR3 is 14 amino acids. From germline, CDR1 is MNHEY and CDR2 SVGAGI. The junction had 7 bases not matched to a gene; V was cut back by 0 bases and J by 11 bases.

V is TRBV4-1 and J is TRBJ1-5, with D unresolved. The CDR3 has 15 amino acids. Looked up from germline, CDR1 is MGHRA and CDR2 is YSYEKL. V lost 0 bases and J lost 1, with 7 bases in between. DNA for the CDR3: TGCGCCAGCAGCCAAGATCCTGTAAGCAATCAGCCCCAGCATTTT. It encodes CASSQDPVSNQPQHF.

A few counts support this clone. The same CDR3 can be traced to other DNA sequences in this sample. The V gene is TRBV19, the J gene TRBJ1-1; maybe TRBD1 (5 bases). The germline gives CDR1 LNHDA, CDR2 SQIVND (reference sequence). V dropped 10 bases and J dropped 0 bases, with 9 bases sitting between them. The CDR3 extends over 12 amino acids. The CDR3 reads CATQGVNTEAFF. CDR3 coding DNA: TGTGCCACCCAAGGGGTGAACACTGAAGCTTTCTTT. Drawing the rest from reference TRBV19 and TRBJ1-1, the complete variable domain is DGGITQSPKYLFRKEGQNVTLSCEQNLNHDAMYWYRQDPGQGLRLIYYSQIVNDFQKGDIAEGYSVSREKKESFPLTVTSAQKNPTAFYLCATQGVNTEAFFGQGTRLTVV.

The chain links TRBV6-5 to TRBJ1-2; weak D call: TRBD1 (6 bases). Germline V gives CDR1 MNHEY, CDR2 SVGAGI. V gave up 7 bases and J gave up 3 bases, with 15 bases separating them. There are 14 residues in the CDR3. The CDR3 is CASTQRGRDYGYTF. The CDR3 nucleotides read TGTGCCAGCACCCAAAGGGGGAGGGACTATGGCTACACCTTC.

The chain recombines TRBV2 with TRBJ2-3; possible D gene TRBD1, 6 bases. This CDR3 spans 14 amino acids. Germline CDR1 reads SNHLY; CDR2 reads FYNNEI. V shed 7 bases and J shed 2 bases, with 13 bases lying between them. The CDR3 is CASIFDRITDTQYF. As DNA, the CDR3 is TGTGCCAGCATCTTCGACAGGATCACAGATACGCAGTATTTT.

CDR3 sequence (DNA): TGTGCCAGCAGTGAAGGCCAGGATCAGCCCCAGCATTTT. This translates into CASSEGQDQPQHF. The rearrangement joins TRBV2 to TRBJ1-5; D unresolved. V was trimmed by 1 base and J by 5 bases, leaving 6 bases between them. The CDR3 contains 13 residues. Germline CDR1 is SNHLY and CDR2 is FYNNEI.

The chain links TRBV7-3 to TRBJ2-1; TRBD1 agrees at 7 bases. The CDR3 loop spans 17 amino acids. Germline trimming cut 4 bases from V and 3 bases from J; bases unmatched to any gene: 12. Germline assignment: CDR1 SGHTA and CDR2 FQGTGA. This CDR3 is CASSSPHRGDSYNEQFF. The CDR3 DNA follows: TGTGCCAGCAGCTCTCCCCACAGGGGAGATAGCTACAATGAGCAGTTCTTC.

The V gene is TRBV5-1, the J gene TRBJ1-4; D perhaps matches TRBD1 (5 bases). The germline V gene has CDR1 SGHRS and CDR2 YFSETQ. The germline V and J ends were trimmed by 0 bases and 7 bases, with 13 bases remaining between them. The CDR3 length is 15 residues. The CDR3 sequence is CASSLEGPPSEKLFF. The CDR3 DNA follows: TGCGCCAGCAGCTTGGAGGGGCCCCCGAGTGAAAAACTGTTTTTT.

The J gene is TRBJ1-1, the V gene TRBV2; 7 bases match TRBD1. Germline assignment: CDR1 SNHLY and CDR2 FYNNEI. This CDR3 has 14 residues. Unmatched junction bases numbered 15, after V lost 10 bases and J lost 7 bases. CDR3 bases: TGTGCCACCAAATCAAGGGCAGGGGGTGATGAAGCTTTCTTT. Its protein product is CATKSRAGGDEAFF.